This T cell receptor (beta chain) was observed in a study of T cell responses to AZD1222 COVID-19 vaccine (dated by TCRdb to the early 2020s). Regarding the research as a whole: AZD1222 recipients whose second dose came at about 4 weeks and those whose second dose came at about 12 weeks were combined into one group, since spike-specific TCR depth and breadth did not differ between the two schedules. TCR sequencing was performed for about 240 trial participants, of whom some 200 were given two doses of AZD1222 and around 25 were given two doses of MenACWY control vaccine. Enrollment into the trials was organized by age into subgroups of 18-55, 56-69 and 70-plus years, and those subgroups contained roughly 150, 30 and 60 TCR-sequenced participants, respectively. Overall results and qualifications from the work: The vaccine-associated CD4 TCRs covered the entire spike protein, and the dominant responses fell in regions 160-218 and 743-854. Conclusions about previously exposed vaccinees were limited because only six AZD1222 recipients were SARS-CoV-2 seropositive at baseline. After two AZD1222 doses, spike-specific TCR breadth and depth were significantly higher than at day 0 and than in MenACWY recipients. In the small 56-69-year group, the increase in depth fell short of significance, most likely because of low power. Epitopes outside the regions mutated in the B.1.351 and B.1.1.7 variants were reportedly recognized by nearly half of the unique spike-specific TCRs. Most participants were white British and females outnumbered males, and the authors suggested that clonal diversity may have been underestimated. Because no day 14 peak-response samples were available, the repertoires could be characterized only after the peak T cell response.

The CDR3 regions of human TCRbeta chains were analyzed by immunosequencing. The study's own analysis went as follows. Repertoire TCRs were checked for matches against a reference library of SARS-CoV-2-specific TCRs that had been generated using the MIRA antigen-specificity platform. Breadth meant the fraction of unique TCRs that were SARS-CoV-2-associated, whereas depth meant the fraction of total T cells that were SARS-CoV-2-associated. Each spike-specific TCR was assigned to its reactive spike region and to a CD4 or CD8 class using the MIRA data. Log10-transformed breadth and depth values were compared by one-way ANOVA with Sidak's multiple comparisons tests. This immuneACCESS table, as held by TCRdb, lists in-frame sequences with V and J called but not all clones. Of the missing ones, under half trace to an unresolved V gene in checked studies; the others have no known cause. V, J and clone size derive from that table, while D and trimming were established from the DNA sequence. The sample records about 92,000 clones, 85% to 90% of which are singletons. About a quarter of the sample lies in the top ten.

From a lookup of the germline V gene, CDR1 and CDR2 are SGHDT and YYEEEE. The CDR3 contains 19 residues, cysteine and phenylalanine counted. The retained sequence is limited to the CDR3, 57 bases, with the frame set at the first base. V is cut back by 4 bases and J by 3 bases, with 20 bases in the junction unmatched. The sample's time point, from its label and the paper: baseline before first vaccination. Vaccinee samples came from UK trials COV001 and COV002, including a single-blind randomized controlled phase 2/3 trial of AZD1222 (ChAdOx1 nCoV-19) in healthy adults. For TCRbeta chain sequencing, PBMC samples from trial participants were taken at day 0 and at day 28 after the second dose. Remarks on this clone: Its antigen is still unknown. Per-base quality was not reported, and no clone a single base away is much larger than it.

The chain is encoded by TRBV5-6 joined to TRBJ2-7; 9 bases in the junction line up with TRBD2. The clonotype originates from an adult in good health. The sample consisted of peripheral blood, taken on day 0 of AZD1222 vaccination. The DNA reads as follows: TGTGCCAGCAGCATCGTGGCCCGGTCCCAGAGACTAGCGGTCTACGAGCAGTACTTC. Translated, this gives CASSIVARSQRLAVYEQYF.